The clone carrying this TCR beta chain was seen many times. Its antigen is not identified. A TCRbeta library incorporating unique molecular identifiers was prepared. MiXCR, run by TCRdb on the PCR reads, gives a single entry per CDR3 protein. The table lists 90,000 to 150,000 distinct CDR3 sequences, under 30% of them singletons, with over 9.5% in the top ten. This specimen comes from a study of T-cell reconstitution after alpha-beta-depleted transplantation in children. Study-wide results and limits: The study traced high day-60 TCRbeta diversity in some patients to surviving recipient T cells and thymic progenitors. About two months after transplant, alpha-beta T cells reportedly came from several hundred expanded graft clones. T-cell counts and diversity at one year following transplant were attributed mainly to newly produced T cells.

The CDR3 sequence is 16 residues long. Deletions cut 4 bases from V and 0 bases from J, with 19 bases between. Germline values: CDR1 DFQATT, CDR2 SNEGSKA (reference sequence). The sample in question was PBMCs, mostly from graft donor cells, obtained 180 days after TCRalphabeta/CD19-depleted stem cell transplant. This clonotype was obtained from a male patient aged 2 to 9 who had a stem cell transplant for chronic granulomatous disease, so the T cells may come from the graft donor. This chain links TRBV20-1 with TRBJ2-7; possibly TRBD2 for D (6 bases). The CDR3 loop reads CSAIHRLVLFSYEQYF. In DNA form, the CDR3 reads TGCAGTGCTATTCACCGACTAGTACTTTTCTCCTACGAGCAGTACTTC.